At least ten counts were recorded for the clone carrying this T cell receptor beta chain. The data stem from a study of T-cell reconstitution after alpha-beta-depleted transplantation in children. For TCRbeta, the library was prepared with unique molecular identifiers. MiXCR was run by TCRdb on the PCR reads, yielding one entry per CDR3 protein. The table shows around 140,000 distinct CDR3 sequences, with 8.8% occurring only once. V lost 7 bases and J lost 7; bases outside the gene matches: 12. The CDR3 extends over 15 amino acids. The source of this sequence is a female patient aged 2 to 10 who had a stem cell transplant for congenital amegakaryocytic thrombocytopenia, so the T cells may come from the graft donor. V and J are TRBV12-3 or TRBV12-4 and TRBJ2-4; TRBD1 agrees at 8 bases. Sequenced here: PBMCs, mostly from graft donor cells, sampled 180 days after TCRalphabeta/CD19-depleted stem cell transplant. The CDR3 sequence is CASTAADRVVNIQYF. CDR3 in DNA: TGTGCCAGCACCGCCGCGGACAGGGTTGTGAACATTCAGTACTTC.